This is a list of T cell receptor beta chains from one sample in a study of T cell responses to AZD1222 COVID-19 vaccine. Sequenced by immunoSEQ multiplex PCR; TCRdb stores in-frame clones only, minus some. The repertoire includes about 120,000 clones, around 87% of them detected once, and under 3% sits in the top ten. The sequences come from peripheral blood, collected 28 days after the second AZD1222 dose. The receptors come from an adult who received the AZD1222 COVID-19 vaccine. CDR3s include the opening cysteine and the closing phenylalanine or tryptophan. Fields, in order: CDR3 length, V gene, D gene, clone size, J gene, CDR3 DNA, CDR3 protein. A D gene is named only where the DNA matches it firmly. A row's size may be missing; if present it is once, few, many or a size class.

15	TRBV10-1	TRBD1	.	TRBJ1-1	TGCGCCAGCAGGGACCTCCGGGACAGAAGGACTGAAGCTTTCTTT	CASRDLRDRRTEAFF
18	TRBV2	.	once	TRBJ1-5	TGTGCCAGCACTCTGGGCCAGGGAAGTAGGGCCTTCAATCAGCCCCAGCATTTT	CASTLGQGSRAFNQPQHF
12	TRBV19	.	few	TRBJ1-5	TGTGCCAGTAGCCCCGGGGTTCAGCCCCAGCATTTT	CASSPGVQPQHF
16	TRBV19	.	.	TRBJ1-5	TGTGCCAGTAGTATACAGGGGACTTTGGGCAATCAGCCCCAGCATTTT	CASSIQGTLGNQPQHF
14	TRBV29-1	.	.	TRBJ1-6	TGCAGCGTTGAAATCCAGTCCCTTAATTCACCCCTCCACTTT	CSVEIQSLNSPLHF
20	TRBV27	TRBD1	.	TRBJ1-2	TGTGCCAGCAGTTTATCGATGTCTGGGACAGGGGGTGGGACGCGCTATGGCTACACCTTC	CASSLSMSGTGGGTRYGYTF
15	TRBV6-5	TRBD1	.	TRBJ1-1	TGTGCCAGCAGTTTAGGGCAGGGGGCGAAGACTGAAGCTTTCTTT	CASSLGQGAKTEAFF
14	TRBV4-3	.	.	TRBJ1-2	TGCGCCAGCAGCCAAGAAGGGCGTAGCTATGGCTACACCTTC	CASSQEGRSYGYTF
12	TRBV12-3/TRBV12-4	.	.	TRBJ2-7	TGTGCCTCTGGGACGCAGTCCTACGAGCAGTACTTC	CASGTQSYEQYF
15	TRBV5-8	.	.	TRBJ2-1	TGTGCCAGCAGCCGGGCTGGGGCGACCTACAATGAGCAGTTCTTC	CASSRAGATYNEQFF
15	TRBV7-9	.	.	TRBJ1-1	TGTGCCAGCAGCGGGAACAGTTACCTGGACACTGAAGCTTTCTTT	CASSGNSYLDTEAFF
12	TRBV7-8	.	.	TRBJ1-1	TGTGCCAGCAGCCTCAGGACGAGTGAAGCTTTCTTT	CASSLRTSEAFF
11	TRBV10-3	.	.	TRBJ2-5	TGTGCCATCAGTGGGGAAGAGACCCAGTACTTC	CAISGEETQYF
13	TRBV3-1/TRBV3-2	.	.	TRBJ1-5	TGTGCCAGCAGCCAGGAGGGTGGGCAGCCCCAGCATTTT	CASSQEGGQPQHF
13	TRBV4-3	.	few	TRBJ1-6	TGCGCCAGCAGCCAAGATCGCGGTTCACCCCTCCACTTT	CASSQDRGSPLHF
14	TRBV7-2	.	.	TRBJ2-1	TGTGCCAGCAGCCCCCCCCCGGGCCTCAATGAGCAGTTCTTC	CASSPPPGLNEQFF
16	TRBV7-2	TRBD1	.	TRBJ1-5	TGTGCCAGCAGCTTAGCGGGACAGGGCTTCAATCAGCCCCAGCATTTT	CASSLAGQGFNQPQHF
16	TRBV7-8	TRBD1	.	TRBJ2-7	TGTGCCAGCAGCTTCCGGGGACAGGGGGCCTCATACGAGCAGTACTTC	CASSFRGQGASYEQYF
13	TRBV19	.	.	TRBJ1-1	TGTGCCAGTACCACGATGGGGGGGACTGAAGCTTTCTTT	CASTTMGGTEAFF
14	TRBV15	.	.	TRBJ1-1	TGTGCCACCAGCAGCAGGGGCTGGGACACTGAAGCTTTCTTT	CATSSRGWDTEAFF
14	TRBV19	TRBD1	.	TRBJ2-7	TGTGCCAGTAGTATGACAGGGGGGGCCTACGAGCAGTACTTC	CASSMTGGAYEQYF
14	TRBV3-1/TRBV3-2	TRBD1	few	TRBJ1-5	TGTGCCAGCAGCCTACAGGGGGCGAGGCAGCCCCAGCATTTT	CASSLQGARQPQHF
14	TRBV7-2	TRBD1	.	TRBJ1-6	TGTGCCAGCAGCAGCGGGACAGAGAATTCACCCCTCCACTTT	CASSSGTENSPLHF
13	TRBV29-1	.	.	TRBJ2-3	TGCAGCGCCAGAACTAGACACACAGATACGCAGTATTTT	CSARTRHTDTQYF
14	TRBV14	.	.	TRBJ2-3	TGTGCCAGCAGCCCGCAGGCGGTCGGGGATACGCAGTATTTT	CASSPQAVGDTQYF
14	TRBV5-1	.	many	TRBJ2-7	TGCGCCAGCAGCTTGGGGACAGCGAACGACGAGCAGTACTTC	CASSLGTANDEQYF
16	TRBV28	.	.	TRBJ2-7	TGTGCCAGCAGTTTGAACCGGGACACTCGGTTCGGCGAGCAGTACTTC	CASSLNRDTRFGEQYF
13	TRBV11-2	.	.	TRBJ1-1	TGTGCCAGCAGCTTTGAACGGGGCACTGAAGCTTTCTTT	CASSFERGTEAFF
15	TRBV7-9	TRBD1	.	TRBJ1-1	TGTGCCAGCAGCTGGACAGGGGGCGCGGGGGTTTTGGCTTTCTTT	CASSWTGGAGVLAFF
14	TRBV18	.	.	TRBJ1-1	TGTGCCAGCTCCCTCGGAGCCGTTAACACTGAAGCTTTCTTT	CASSLGAVNTEAFF
15	TRBV6-5	.	.	TRBJ2-4	TGTGCCAGCAGTTACTCGTACAGTAAAGTAGGGATTCAGTACTTC	CASSYSYSKVGIQYF
13	TRBV6-5	.	few	TRBJ2-2	TGTGCCAGCTCCAGGGTGAGCACCGGGGAGCTGTTTTTT	CASSRVSTGELFF
13	TRBV29-1	TRBD1	.	TRBJ1-2	TGCAGCGTGACCTTGACAGGGGGGTATGGCTACACCTTC	CSVTLTGGYGYTF
14	TRBV14	.	.	TRBJ1-3	TGTGCCAGCAGCCAAGATTACTCTGGAAACCCCATATATTTT	CASSQDYSGNPIYF
13	TRBV12-3/TRBV12-4	.	.	TRBJ1-1	TGTGCCAGCAGTCCCGGGTCGAACACTGAAGCTTTCTTT	CASSPGSNTEAFF
15	TRBV12-5	TRBD1	.	TRBJ1-1	TGTGCTAGTGCCGCTCCCCTACAGGGGATCACTGAAGCTTTCTTT	CASAAPLQGITEAFF
13	TRBV18	.	.	TRBJ1-1	TGTGCCAGCTCACCACCGTTGGGGACTGAAGCTTTCTTT	CASSPPLGTEAFF
13	TRBV9	.	.	TRBJ1-2	TGTGCCAGCAGCGCGACAGGAATCTATGGCTACACCTTC	CASSATGIYGYTF
14	TRBV5-1	.	.	TRBJ2-7	TGCGCCAGCAGCTTGGCCGCCAGCAACTACGAGCAGTACTTC	CASSLAASNYEQYF
15	TRBV27	TRBD1	.	TRBJ1-6	TGTGCCAGCAGTCGCGACAGGGACTATAATTCACCCCTCCACTTT	CASSRDRDYNSPLHF
13	TRBV24-1	.	.	TRBJ1-1	TGTGCCACCAGTGATAGATGGAACACTGAAGCTTTCTTT	CATSDRWNTEAFF
13	TRBV2	.	.	TRBJ2-7	TGTGCCAGCAGTTCCGGGACACACTACGAGCAGTACTTC	CASSSGTHYEQYF
14	TRBV5-1	.	.	TRBJ1-1	TGCGCCAGCAGCTTCCTGGAGTCGAACACTGAAGCTTTCTTT	CASSFLESNTEAFF
14	TRBV7-2	.	.	TRBJ1-2	TGTGCCAGCAGGCCCGAGTTAGCTAACTATGGCTACACCTTC	CASRPELANYGYTF
14	TRBV18	.	.	TRBJ1-1	TGTGCCAGCTTCCGGGACACCTTGAACACTGAAGCTTTCTTT	CASFRDTLNTEAFF
14	TRBV5-4	.	.	TRBJ1-2	TGTGCCAGCAGCTTGGTTACGGAGTCGGATGGCTACACCTTC	CASSLVTESDGYTF
14	TRBV6-2/TRBV6-3	.	.	TRBJ2-3	TGTGCCAGCAGTTACTCCTCCTGGGGCGATACGCAGTATTTT	CASSYSSWGDTQYF
16	TRBV4-1	.	.	TRBJ2-2	TGCGCCAGCAGCCTCTTAGTAGGGACCAACACCGGGGAGCTGTTTTTT	CASSLLVGTNTGELFF
15	TRBV2	.	.	TRBJ1-5	TGTGCCAGCAGTGAAGGTAGGGCTGAGGTGGAGCCCCAGCATTTT	CASSEGRAEVEPQHF
19	TRBV7-8	.	.	TRBJ1-4	TGTGCCAGCAGCACTACAAGGGGGGGTAGGAGAACAACTAATGAAAAACTGTTTTTT	CASSTTRGGRRTTNEKLFF